This T cell receptor (beta chain) was identified in a study of T cells in tumors after PD-1 blockade. Findings and caveats of the study: Blood contained about 42% of the tumor's TCR clonotypes.

The same primary tumor site was biopsied both before and after PD-1 blockade. Tumor or blood genomic DNA was sequenced, with inputs of about 550 ng to 6,500 ng. As regards this clone: Its antigen is not identified.

Data came from immunoSEQ multiplex PCR; TCRdb stores just in-frame clones and leaves some out. Of around 12,000 clones detected, around 68% appear once; the ten largest clones hold about 25%. Germline loops: CDR1 SGHNT, CDR2 YYREEE (reference sequence). The CDR3 covers 17 residues. The V and J ends lost 4 bases and 4 bases respectively, with 22 bases between them. The TCR was taken from a human donor with cutaneous squamous cell carcinoma. Sequencing was performed on tumor tissue, taken before anti-PD-1 treatment. This chain uses TRBV5-4 with TRBJ2-3, with D perhaps matching TRBD2 (8 bases). CDR3 protein: CASSGVAGQLLADTQYF. As DNA, the CDR3 is TGTGCCAGCAGCGGGGTAGCGGGACAGTTGTTAGCAGATACGCAGTATTTT.